What follows describes a single T cell receptor (beta chain). Its antigen remains unidentified. MiXCR, run by TCRdb on the RACE reads, gives a single entry per CDR3 protein. The sample holds some 120,000 distinct CDR3 sequences, 9.5% to 13% seen once. This entry comes from a study of human T cells and chemical hapten exposure. Study-level background: Each patient's scalp received weekly diphenylcyclopropenone throughout the approximately 22-week study. Whole-study results and caveats: Significantly more large CDR3 similarity clusters arose among expanded TCRs than among controls. Sensitization with DPC brought no change to TCRs above 1 in 1000 in frequency. With alopecia, donors may have immune responses unlike healthy people's.

This CDR3 is 14 amino acids long. V was cut by 0 bases and J by 2 bases, with 8 bases left in between. In germline, CDR1 is MNHEY, CDR2 SVGAGI. Time point denoted: patch test 1, 2 weeks after DPC sensitization. Described treatment: therapeutic diphenylcyclopropenone sensitization with weekly scalp DPC. This chain links TRBV6-5 with TRBJ2-7; the D gene is possibly TRBD1 (5 bases). The receptor's source is a woman in her fifties or sixties with alopecia areata. Some clones in this sample may be carry-over from other donors' samples. This specimen consisted of whole blood, obtained in connection with sensitization to the hapten diphenylcyclopropenone (DPC). CDR3 residues: CASSYSLGPYEQYF. The CDR3 nucleotides are TGTGCCAGCAGTTACTCTCTGGGGCCCTACGAGCAGTACTTC.